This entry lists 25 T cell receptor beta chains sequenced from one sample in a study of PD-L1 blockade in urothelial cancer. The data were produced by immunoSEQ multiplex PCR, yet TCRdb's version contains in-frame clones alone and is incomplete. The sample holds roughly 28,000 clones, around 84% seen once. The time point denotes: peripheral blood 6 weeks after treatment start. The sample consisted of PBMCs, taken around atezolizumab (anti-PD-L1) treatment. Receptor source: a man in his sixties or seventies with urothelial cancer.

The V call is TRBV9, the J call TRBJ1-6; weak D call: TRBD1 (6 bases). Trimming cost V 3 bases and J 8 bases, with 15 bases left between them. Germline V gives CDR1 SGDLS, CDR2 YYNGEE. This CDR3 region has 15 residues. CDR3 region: CASSATQGRDSPLHF. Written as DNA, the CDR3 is TGTGCCAGCAGCGCAACACAGGGTAGGGATTCACCCCTCCACTTT.

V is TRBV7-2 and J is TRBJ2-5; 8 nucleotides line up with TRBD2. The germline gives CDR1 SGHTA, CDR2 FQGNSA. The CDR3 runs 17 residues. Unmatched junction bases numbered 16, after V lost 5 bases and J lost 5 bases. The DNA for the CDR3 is TGTGCCAGCAGCCCCGGAGGCGGAGCGGGAGTCTGGGAGACCCAGTACTTC. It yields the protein CASSPGGGAGVWETQYF.

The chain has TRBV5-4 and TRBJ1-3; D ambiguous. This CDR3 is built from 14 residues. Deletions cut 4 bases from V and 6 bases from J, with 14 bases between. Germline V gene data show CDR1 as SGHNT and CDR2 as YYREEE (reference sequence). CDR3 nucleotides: TGTGCCAGCAGCCCGGCGGCCCCAGAAAACACCATATATTTT. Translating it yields CASSPAAPENTIYF.

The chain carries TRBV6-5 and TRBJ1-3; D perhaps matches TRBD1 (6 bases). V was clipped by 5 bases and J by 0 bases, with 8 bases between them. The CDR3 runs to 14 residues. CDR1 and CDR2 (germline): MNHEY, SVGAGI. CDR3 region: CASSGGASGNTIYF. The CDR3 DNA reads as TGTGCCAGCAGTGGGGGGGCCTCTGGAAACACCATATATTTT.

The DNA of the CDR3 is TGTGCCAGCAGCGTACTAGCGGGAGGGTACAATGAGCAGTTCTTC. It codes for CASSVLAGGYNEQFF. This chain joins TRBV7-3 and TRBJ2-1; TRBD2 aligns across 13 bases. J was trimmed by 4 bases and V by 5 bases; bases with no gene match: 2. CDR1 and CDR2 from the germline V gene are SGHTA and FQGTGA. The CDR3 runs 15 residues.

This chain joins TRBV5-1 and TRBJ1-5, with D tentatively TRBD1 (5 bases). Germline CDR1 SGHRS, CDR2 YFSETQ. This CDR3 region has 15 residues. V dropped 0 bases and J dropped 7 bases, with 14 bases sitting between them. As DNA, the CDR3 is TGCGCCAGCAGCTTGGATGCACGGGCAGGGCAGCCCCAGCATTTT. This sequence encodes CASSLDARAGQPQHF. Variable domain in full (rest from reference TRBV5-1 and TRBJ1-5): KAGVTQTPRYLIKTRGQQVTLSCSPISGHRSVSWYQQTPGQGLQFLFEYFSETQRNKGNFPGRFSGRQFSNSRSEMNVSTLELGDSALYLCASSLDARAGQPQHFGDGTRLSIL.

CDR3 in amino acids: CASSQGGRENEKLFF. In DNA form, the CDR3 reads TGTGCCAGCAGCCAAGGCGGTCGGGAAAATGAAAAACTGTTTTTT. This sequence joins TRBV4-2 and TRBJ1-4; D not certain. Per the germline V gene, CDR1 is LGHNA and CDR2 is YNFKEQ. The germline V and J ends were trimmed by 1 base and 5 bases, with 11 bases remaining between them. The CDR3 is 15 amino acids.

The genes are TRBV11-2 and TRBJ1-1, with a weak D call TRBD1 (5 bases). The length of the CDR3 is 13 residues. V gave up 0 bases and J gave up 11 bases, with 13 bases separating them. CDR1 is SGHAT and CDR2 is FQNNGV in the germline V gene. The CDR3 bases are TGTGCCAGCAGCTTAGATCGGGGGGTAGACGCTTTCTTT. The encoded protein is CASSLDRGVDAFF.

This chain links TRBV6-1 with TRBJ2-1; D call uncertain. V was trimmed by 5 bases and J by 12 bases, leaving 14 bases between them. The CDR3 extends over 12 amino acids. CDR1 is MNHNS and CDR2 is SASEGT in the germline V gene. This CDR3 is CASSLLEQTQFF. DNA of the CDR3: TGTGCCAGCAGTTTATTAGAACAGACGCAGTTCTTC.

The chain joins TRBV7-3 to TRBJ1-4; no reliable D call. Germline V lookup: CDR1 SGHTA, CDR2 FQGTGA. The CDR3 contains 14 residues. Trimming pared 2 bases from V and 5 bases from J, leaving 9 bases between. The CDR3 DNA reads TGTGCCAGCAGCTTATCACGGTTCAATGAAAAACTGTTTTTT. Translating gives CASSLSRFNEKLFF.

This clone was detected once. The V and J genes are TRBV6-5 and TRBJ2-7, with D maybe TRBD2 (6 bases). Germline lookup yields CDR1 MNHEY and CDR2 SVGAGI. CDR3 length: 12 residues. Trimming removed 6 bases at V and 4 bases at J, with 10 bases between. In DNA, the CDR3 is TGTGCCAGCAGCTCAGGGAGGTACGAGCAGTACTTC. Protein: CASSSGRYEQYF.

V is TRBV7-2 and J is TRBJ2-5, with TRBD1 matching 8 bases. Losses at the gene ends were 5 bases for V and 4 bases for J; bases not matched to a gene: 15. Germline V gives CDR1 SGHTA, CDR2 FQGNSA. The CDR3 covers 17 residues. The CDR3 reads CASSRTVDRVYRETQYF. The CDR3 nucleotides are TGTGCCAGCAGCCGGACGGTGGACAGGGTGTACAGAGAGACCCAGTACTTC.

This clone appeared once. This CDR3 reads CASSLSYTGFTEAFF. The CDR3 DNA follows: TGTGCCAGCAGTTTATCCTACACAGGGTTCACTGAAGCTTTCTTT. The gene calls are TRBV27 and TRBJ1-1; D might be TRBD1 (6 bases). CDR1 and CDR2 from the germline V gene are MNHEY and SMNVEV (reference sequence). Trimming removed 0 bases at V and 4 bases at J, with 12 bases between. This CDR3 is built from 15 residues.

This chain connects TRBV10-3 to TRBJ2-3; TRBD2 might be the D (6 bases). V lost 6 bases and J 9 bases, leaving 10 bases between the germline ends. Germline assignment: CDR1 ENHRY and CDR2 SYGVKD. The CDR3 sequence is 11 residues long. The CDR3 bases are TGTGCCATCAGGTCGGGGGACACGCAGTATTTT. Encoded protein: CAIRSGDTQYF.

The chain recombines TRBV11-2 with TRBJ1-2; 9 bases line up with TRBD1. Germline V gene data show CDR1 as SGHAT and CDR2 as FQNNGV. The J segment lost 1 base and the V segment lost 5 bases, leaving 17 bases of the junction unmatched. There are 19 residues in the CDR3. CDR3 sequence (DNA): TGTGCCAGCAGCCCACAACCGGGACAGGGAGCCGCCAGTAACTATGGCTACACCTTC. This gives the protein CASSPQPGQGAASNYGYTF.

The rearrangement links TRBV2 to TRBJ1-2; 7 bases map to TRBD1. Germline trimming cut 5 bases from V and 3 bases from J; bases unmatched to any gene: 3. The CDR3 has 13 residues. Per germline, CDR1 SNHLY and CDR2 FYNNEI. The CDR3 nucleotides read TGTGCCAGCAGTCCCGGGACAGACTATGGCTACACCTTC. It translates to CASSPGTDYGYTF.

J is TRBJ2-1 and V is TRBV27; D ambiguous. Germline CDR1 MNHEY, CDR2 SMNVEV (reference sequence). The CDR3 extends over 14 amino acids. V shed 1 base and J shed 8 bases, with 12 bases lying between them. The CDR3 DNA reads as TGTGCCAGCAGTTTATTATCCAGGTGGCATGAGCAGTTCTTC. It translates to CASSLLSRWHEQFF.

CDR3 in DNA: TGTGCCATCAGTGACCGAACAGGGAATAACTATGGCTACACCTTC. It translates to CAISDRTGNNYGYTF. J is TRBJ1-2 and V is TRBV10-3; tentative D call: TRBD1 (6 bases). Germline V CDR1 and CDR2: ENHRY, SYGVKD. The CDR3 is 15 residues long. The V end lost 3 bases, the J end lost 1 base, and 12 bases lay between the germline ends.

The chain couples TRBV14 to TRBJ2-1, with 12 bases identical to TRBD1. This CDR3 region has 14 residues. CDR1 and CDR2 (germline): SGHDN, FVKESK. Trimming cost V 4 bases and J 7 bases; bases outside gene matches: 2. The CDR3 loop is CASSRDRGQNEQFF. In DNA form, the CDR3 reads TGTGCCAGCAGCCGGGACAGGGGGCAAAATGAGCAGTTCTTC. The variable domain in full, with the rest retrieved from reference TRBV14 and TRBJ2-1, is EAGVTQFPSHSVIEKGQTVTLRCDPISGHDNLYWYRRVMGKEIKFLLHFVKESKQDESGMPNNRFLAERTGGTYSTLKVQPAELEDSGVYFCASSRDRGQNEQFFGPGTRLTVL.

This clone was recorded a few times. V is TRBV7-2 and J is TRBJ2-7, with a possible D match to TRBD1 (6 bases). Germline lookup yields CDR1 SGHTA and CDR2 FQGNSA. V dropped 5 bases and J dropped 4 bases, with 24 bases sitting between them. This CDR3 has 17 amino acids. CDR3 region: CASSLRSALQGTYEQYF. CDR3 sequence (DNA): TGTGCCAGCAGCCTTAGGTCAGCGCTCCAGGGGACATACGAGCAGTACTTC. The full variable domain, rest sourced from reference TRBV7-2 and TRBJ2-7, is GAGVSQSPSNKVTEKGKDVELRCDPISGHTALYWYRQSLGQGLEFLIYFQGNSAPDKSGLPSDRFSAERTGGSVSTLTIQRTQQEDSAVYLCASSLRSALQGTYEQYFGPGTRLTVT.

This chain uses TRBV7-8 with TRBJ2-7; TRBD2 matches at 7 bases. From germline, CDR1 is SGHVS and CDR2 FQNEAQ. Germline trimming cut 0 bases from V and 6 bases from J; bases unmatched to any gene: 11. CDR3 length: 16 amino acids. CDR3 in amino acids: CASSLAFGEGGREQYF. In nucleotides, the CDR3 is TGTGCCAGCAGCTTAGCTTTTGGGGAGGGAGGTCGCGAGCAGTACTTC.

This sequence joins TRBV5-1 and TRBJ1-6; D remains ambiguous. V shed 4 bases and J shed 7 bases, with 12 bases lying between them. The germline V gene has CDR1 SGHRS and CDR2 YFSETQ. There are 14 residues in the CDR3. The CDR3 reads CASSADSRNSPLHF. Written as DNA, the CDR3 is TGCGCCAGCAGCGCGGACTCCCGCAATTCACCCCTCCACTTT.

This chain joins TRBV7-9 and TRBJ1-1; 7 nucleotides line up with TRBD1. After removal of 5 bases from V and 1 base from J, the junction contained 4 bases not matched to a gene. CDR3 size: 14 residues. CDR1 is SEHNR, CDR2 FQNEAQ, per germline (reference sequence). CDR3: CASSPDRANTEAFF. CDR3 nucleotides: TGTGCCAGCAGCCCCGACAGGGCGAACACTGAAGCTTTCTTT.

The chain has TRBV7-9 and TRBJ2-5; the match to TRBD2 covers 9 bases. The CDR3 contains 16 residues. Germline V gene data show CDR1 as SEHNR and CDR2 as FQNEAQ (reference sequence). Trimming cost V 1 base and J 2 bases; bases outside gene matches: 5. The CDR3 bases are TGTGCCAGCAGCTTAGAAGCTAGCGGGAATCAAGAGACCCAGTACTTC. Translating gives CASSLEASGNQETQYF. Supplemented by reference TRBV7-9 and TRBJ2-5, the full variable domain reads DTGVSQNPRHKITKRGQNVTFRCDPISEHNRLYWYRQTLGQGPEFLTYFQNEAQLEKSRLLSDRFSAERPKGSFSTLEIQRTEQGDSAMYLCASSLEASGNQETQYFGPGTRLLVL.

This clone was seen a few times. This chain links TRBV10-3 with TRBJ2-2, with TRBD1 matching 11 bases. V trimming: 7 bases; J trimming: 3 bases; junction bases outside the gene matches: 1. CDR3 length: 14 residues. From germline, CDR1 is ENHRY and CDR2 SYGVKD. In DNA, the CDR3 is TGTGCCATCAAGGGACAGGGGGACACCGGGGAGCTGTTTTTT. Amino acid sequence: CAIKGQGDTGELFF.